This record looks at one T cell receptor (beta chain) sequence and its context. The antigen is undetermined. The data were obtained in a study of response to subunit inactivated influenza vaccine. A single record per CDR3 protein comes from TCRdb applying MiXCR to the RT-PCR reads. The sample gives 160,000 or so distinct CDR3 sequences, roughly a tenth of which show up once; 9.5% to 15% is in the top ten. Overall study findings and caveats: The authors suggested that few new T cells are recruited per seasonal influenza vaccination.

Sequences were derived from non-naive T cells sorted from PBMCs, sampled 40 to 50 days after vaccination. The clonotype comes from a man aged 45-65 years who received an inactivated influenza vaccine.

CDR3 in amino acids: CASSVEGMGELFF. Here the CDR3 DNA reads TGTGCCAGCAGCGTAGAGGGAATGGGGGAGCTGTTTTTT. This sequence joins TRBV9 and TRBJ2-2, with D unresolved. V was cut by 0 bases and J by 8 bases, with 8 bases left in between. Germline CDR1 SGDLS, CDR2 YYNGEE. This CDR3 contains 13 residues.